The 22 T cell receptor beta chains listed next were all sequenced from one sample in a study of blood T cell repertoires in COVID-19. Measured with immunoSEQ multiplex PCR; TCRdb has only the in-frame clones, and not every one. The repertoire holds about 330,000 clones, with around 83% as singletons. The sample was peripheral blood. These receptors came from a woman between 50 and 59 years old with acute or convalescent COVID-19.

CDR3 DNA: TGTGCCAGCAGTGAAGTGGCTAGCGGGTCCTACGAGCAGTACTTC. It specifies CASSEVASGSYEQYF. This chain links TRBV2 with TRBJ2-7; 8 positions match TRBD2. V dropped 1 base and J dropped 1; count of bases not matched to a gene: 3. The CDR3 is 15 amino acids. Per germline, CDR1 SNHLY and CDR2 FYNNEI.

This chain uses TRBV10-3 with TRBJ1-1, with D perhaps matching TRBD1 (6 bases). Looked up from germline, CDR1 is ENHRY and CDR2 is SYGVKD. The ends were cut back, 2 bases at V and 1 base at J, with 11 bases in the middle. The CDR3 is 15 amino acids. The CDR3 nucleotides read TGTGCCATCAGTGAGACGGGCAGGGGGAACACTGAAGCTTTCTTT. Its protein product is CAISETGRGNTEAFF.

The V gene is TRBV30, the J gene TRBJ1-5; 7 bases fit TRBD1. Germline V CDR1 and CDR2: GTSNPN, SVGIG (reference sequence). This CDR3 comprises 15 residues. J was trimmed by 2 bases and V by 2 bases; bases with no gene match: 6. The CDR3 reads CAWSREQGGNQPQHF. CDR3 in DNA: TGTGCCTGGAGTCGAGAGCAGGGGGGCAATCAGCCCCAGCATTTT.

This chain links TRBV5-1 with TRBJ2-1; TRBD2 agrees at 8 bases. The V gene end was trimmed by 0 bases and the J gene end by 10 bases; junction bases not matched to a gene: 6. There are 14 residues in the CDR3. The germline V gene has CDR1 SGHRS and CDR2 YFSETQ. The CDR3 DNA reads as TGCGCCAGCAGCTTGGTGGGTAGCGGGGAGGAGCAGTTCTTC. It encodes CASSLVGSGEEQFF. Complete variable domain (other parts from reference TRBV5-1 and TRBJ2-1): KAGVTQTPRYLIKTRGQQVTLSCSPISGHRSVSWYQQTPGQGLQFLFEYFSETQRNKGNFPGRFSGRQFSNSRSEMNVSTLELGDSALYLCASSLVGSGEEQFFGPGTRLTVL.

Comments on this clone: Other DNA sequences in the sample encode the same CDR3. The rearrangement links TRBV5-1 to TRBJ1-2; 10 nucleotides agree with TRBD1. The V and J ends lost 2 bases and 6 bases, in that order; junction bases with no gene match: 4. CDR1 SGHRS and CDR2 YFSETQ come from the germline V gene. The CDR3 consists of 14 residues. The CDR3 DNA sequence: TGCGCCAGCAGCTTAGCCGGACAGGGGGATGGCTACACCTTC. Translation gives CASSLAGQGDGYTF.

The chain is built from TRBV19 and TRBJ1-1, with TRBD1 matching 7 bases. V lost 7 bases and J lost 7; bases outside the gene matches: 21. The germline gives CDR1 LNHDA, CDR2 SQIVND (reference sequence). This CDR3 comprises 17 residues. CDR3 sequence reads: CASIPSGRRVRDSEAFF. The CDR3 nucleotides read TGTGCCAGTATTCCGAGTGGCAGGAGAGTGAGGGACAGTGAAGCTTTCTTT.

J is TRBJ1-1 and V is TRBV10-3, with D possibly matching TRBD1 (5 bases). Germline V gene sequence: CDR1 ENHRY, CDR2 SYGVKD. CDR3 length equals 15 residues. Trimming took 0 bases from V and 4 from J, leaving 12 bases between them. The CDR3 sequence: CAISESGGLSTEAFF. The CDR3 DNA reads TGTGCCATCAGTGAGTCTGGGGGGTTGAGCACTGAAGCTTTCTTT.

The genes are TRBV2 and TRBJ1-4; TRBD1 aligns across 8 bases. The V and J ends lost 5 bases and 7 bases, in that order; junction bases with no gene match: 12. The V gene's germline CDR1 is SNHLY and CDR2 FYNNEI. CDR3 length: 16 residues. CDR3 region: CASSRQGTERGEKLFF. The DNA for the CDR3 is TGTGCCAGCAGTAGACAGGGGACCGAAAGGGGTGAAAAACTGTTTTTT.

This sequence joins TRBV21-1 and TRBJ2-7; the table names TRBD2, a call not compared with the DNA. TRBV21-1 is termed a pseudogene. There are 17 residues in the CDR3. CDR3 loop: CASSKGVDSSLNYEQYF. The CDR3 DNA is TGTGCCAGCAGCAAAGGAGTGGACTCGAGTTTGAACTACGAGCAGTACTTC.

The rearrangement links TRBV29-1 to TRBJ2-5, with 7 bases matching TRBD1. Germline CDR1 reads SQVTM; CDR2 reads ANQGSEA. The CDR3 consists of 12 residues. Trimming removed 7 bases from V and 13 bases from J; junction bases left unmatched: 15. CDR3 sequence (DNA): TGCAGCGGTCGGGACAGCTCCGGCTCGCCGTACTTC. It encodes CSGRDSSGSPYF.

The rearrangement joins TRBV28 to TRBJ2-5; maybe TRBD2 (5 bases). The V and J ends lost 6 bases and 0 bases respectively, with 11 bases between them. CDR1 is MDHEN and CDR2 is SYDVKM in the germline V gene. This CDR3 contains 14 residues. Here the CDR3 DNA reads TGTGCCAGCAGAGTGTCGGGAAACCAAGAGACCCAGTACTTC. Protein: CASRVSGNQETQYF.

V usage is TRBV5-1 and J usage is TRBJ2-3; maybe TRBD1 (5 bases). CDR1 is SGHRS and CDR2 is YFSETQ in the germline V gene. CDR3 length: 16 residues. The germline V and J ends were trimmed by 0 bases and 5 bases, with 16 bases remaining between them. CDR3 amino acids: CASSLGQTSVGDTQYF. Here the CDR3 DNA reads TGCGCCAGCAGCTTGGGACAGACCTCCGTGGGAGATACGCAGTATTTT.

The rearrangement links TRBV6-1 to TRBJ1-5, with TRBD1 identical over 7 bases. The junction had 9 bases not matched to a gene; V was cut back by 3 bases and J by 1 base. CDR1 and CDR2 (germline): MNHNS, SASEGT. The CDR3 runs to 17 residues. In nucleotides, the CDR3 is TGTGCCAGCAGTGACCCACTCGGAGGGGGCAGCAATCAGCCCCAGCATTTT. Translating gives CASSDPLGGGSNQPQHF.

CDR3 nucleotide sequence: TGTGCCATCAGTCGGGGAAGCAATCAGCCCCAGCATTTT. It encodes CAISRGSNQPQHF. This chain links TRBV10-3 with TRBJ1-5; D is unresolved. The length of the CDR3 is 13 residues. Germline values: CDR1 ENHRY, CDR2 SYGVKD. The V end was cut by 5 bases, the J end by 1 base, with 6 bases between.

This rearrangement joins TRBV29-1 to TRBJ2-1; D perhaps matches TRBD2 (6 bases). Trimming took 1 base from V and 0 from J, leaving 16 bases between them. The length of the CDR3 is 17 residues. The germline V gene encodes CDR1 SQVTM and CDR2 ANQGSEA. The CDR3: CSVEGTEGRSSYNEQFF. As DNA, the CDR3 is TGCAGCGTTGAAGGGACGGAGGGACGGAGCTCCTACAATGAGCAGTTCTTC.

The genes are TRBV9 and TRBJ1-6, with D possibly TRBD1 on 6 matching bases. Deletions cut 0 bases from V and 10 bases from J, with 11 bases between. The CDR3 runs 14 residues. The germline gives CDR1 SGDLS, CDR2 YYNGEE. This chain's CDR3 is CASSVGGGESPLHF. The DNA for the CDR3 is TGTGCCAGCAGCGTAGGCGGGGGCGAGTCACCCCTCCACTTT.

The chain is built from TRBV2 and TRBJ2-4; TRBD2 matches at 12 bases. In germline, CDR1 is SNHLY, CDR2 FYNNEI. This CDR3 spans 17 amino acids. V gave up 0 bases and J gave up 8 bases; unmatched junction bases: 8. CDR3 loop: CASSEAPLAGGKDIQYF. As DNA, the CDR3 is TGTGCCAGCAGTGAAGCGCCCCTAGCGGGAGGGAAGGACATTCAGTACTTC.

In this sample, this clone turned up a few times. Here the CDR3 DNA reads TGTGCCAGTAGCCCTCCAGGGTCCTACGAGCAGTACTTC. Translating it yields CASSPPGSYEQYF. The chain combines TRBV19 with TRBJ2-7; possibly TRBD1 for D (5 bases). The CDR3 runs to 13 residues. The germline V and J ends were trimmed by 6 bases and 1 base, with 10 bases remaining between them. CDR1 is LNHDA and CDR2 is SQIVND in the germline V gene (reference sequence).

The rearrangement joins TRBV5-1 to TRBJ2-1; D is possibly TRBD1 (7 bases). The CDR3 runs to 16 residues. V was trimmed by 4 bases and J by 2 bases, leaving 16 bases between them. Germline CDR1 SGHRS, CDR2 YFSETQ. The CDR3 DNA sequence: TGCGCCAGCAGCCCGGGGCGGGACAGCCCCTACAATGAGCAGTTCTTC. It codes for CASSPGRDSPYNEQFF.

The genes are TRBV6-4 and TRBJ1-1; D possibly corresponds to TRBD1 (5 bases). Germline CDR1 MRHNA, CDR2 SNTAGT. V lost 7 bases to trimming and J lost 5 bases, with 17 bases between them. This CDR3 comprises 14 residues. The CDR3 sequence is CASNQRQGRTEAFF. Here the CDR3 DNA reads TGTGCCAGCAATCAAAGGCAGGGTAGGACTGAAGCTTTCTTT.

This clone occurred a few times. This chain joins TRBV6-1 and TRBJ1-2; D gene uncertain. The CDR3 sequence is 15 residues long. V lost 1 base and J lost 4, with 13 bases in between. Germline V gene lookup returns CDR1 MNHNS and CDR2 SASEGT. CDR3 DNA sequence: TGTGCCAGCAGTGAAGGGGGTTGGACTGGCTATGGCTACACCTTC. This gives the protein CASSEGGWTGYGYTF.

There are a few counts of this clone. This same CDR3 is encoded by further DNA sequences in the sample. The rearrangement uses TRBV6-5 and TRBJ1-1; D is unresolved. V was trimmed by 0 bases and J by 1 base, leaving 6 bases between them. This CDR3 region has 14 residues. Germline V gene sequence: CDR1 MNHEY, CDR2 SVGAGI. The DNA for the CDR3 is TGTGCCAGCAGTTACTCGAGAGGGAACACTGAAGCTTTCTTT. Translated: CASSYSRGNTEAFF.